Shown below are 14 T cell receptor beta chains from a single sample sequenced in a study of CD8 T cells in Susac syndrome. An input of about 0.5 to 1 ug of RNA was subjected to reverse transcription using random hexamers. TCRdb re-derived calls from the immunoSEQ multiplex PCR reads in MiXCR, one entry per CDR3 protein. Counted here are 95,000 to 150,000 distinct CDR3 sequences, roughly 95% occurring once; the ten biggest clones make up less than 0.15%. Sequencing was performed on CD4+ T cells from PBMCs. The receptors shown here come from a human donor with Susac syndrome.

The genes are TRBV18 and TRBJ2-1; 10 bases line up with TRBD2. The V and J ends lost 4 bases and 7 bases, in that order; junction bases with no gene match: 13. The CDR3 consists of 17 residues. Looked up from germline, CDR1 is KGHSH and CDR2 is LQKENI. CDR3 in DNA: TGTGCCAGCTCACTCACCCCTCGGACTAGCGGTGGAAATGAGCAGTTCTTC. It codes for CASSLTPRTSGGNEQFF.

The rearrangement links TRBV7-9 to TRBJ2-7; D gene ambiguous. This CDR3 contains 12 residues. CDR1 and CDR2 from the germline V gene are SEHNR and FQNEAQ (reference sequence). The V gene lost 5 bases and the J gene lost 4 bases, with 9 bases spanning the gap. The DNA for the CDR3 is TGTGCCAGCAGCCGAATGGGGTACGAGCAGTACTTC. This codes for CASSRMGYEQYF.

The V call is TRBV29-1, the J call TRBJ1-1; D uncertain. Trimming removed 3 bases at V and 1 base at J, with 3 bases between. Germline loops: CDR1 SQVTM, CDR2 ANQGSEA. This CDR3 spans 11 amino acids. The CDR3 here is CSVDANTEAFF. The CDR3 nucleotides read TGCAGCGTTGACGCGAACACTGAAGCTTTCTTT.

This clonotype was picked up one time. The chain uses TRBV29-1 and TRBJ2-2; D gene ambiguous. Deletions cut 6 bases from V and 3 bases from J, with 11 bases between. This CDR3 has 13 residues. Germline-derived CDR1 and CDR2 are SQVTM and ANQGSEA. The CDR3 DNA reads TGCAGCGTCAAGGGCCTTTACACCGGGGAGCTGTTTTTT. Protein: CSVKGLYTGELFF.

The genes are TRBV20-1 and TRBJ1-2; D remains ambiguous. Germline CDR1 DFQATT, CDR2 SNEGSKA (reference sequence). V was trimmed by 3 bases and J by 10 bases, leaving 15 bases between them. This CDR3 is built from 12 residues. The CDR3 here is CSASPDPGVYTF. The CDR3 nucleotides read TGCAGTGCTAGCCCCGACCCAGGCGTCTACACCTTC.

This rearrangement joins TRBV7-2 to TRBJ2-6, with TRBD1 as a possible D gene (5 bases). This CDR3 is 16 amino acids long. The V gene lost 1 base and the J gene lost 1 base, with 8 bases spanning the gap. Germline assignment: CDR1 SGHTA and CDR2 FQGNSA. The CDR3 reads CASSLVAGSGANVLTF. In DNA form, the CDR3 reads TGTGCCAGCAGCTTAGTGGCAGGGTCTGGGGCCAACGTCCTGACTTTC.

The chain joins TRBV6-1 to TRBJ2-5; a weak D match, TRBD1 (6 bases). The V gene's germline CDR1 is MNHNS and CDR2 SASEGT. This CDR3 has 15 residues. V gave up 8 bases and J gave up 4 bases, with 20 bases separating them. For the CDR3, the DNA is TGTGCCAGCCTTAAGACAGGTGGCATCCGAGAGACCCAGTACTTC. Its translation is CASLKTGGIRETQYF.

The chain links TRBV3-1 to TRBJ2-2; D not resolved. The CDR3 covers 14 residues. Trimming pared 2 bases from V and 0 bases from J, leaving 4 bases between. Germline loops: CDR1 LGHDT, CDR2 YNNKEL (reference sequence). Here the CDR3 DNA reads TGTGCCAGCAGCCAACCTGCGAACACCGGGGAGCTGTTTTTT. Protein product: CASSQPANTGELFF. The complete variable domain, with remaining parts taken from reference TRBV3-1 and TRBJ2-2, reads DTAVSQTPKYLVTQMGNDKSIKCEQNLGHDTMYWYKQDSKKFLKIMFSYNNKELIINETVPNRFSPKSPDKAHLNLHINSLELGDSAVYFCASSQPANTGELFFGEGSRLTVL.

The chain links TRBV28 to TRBJ1-4; unclear D gene. Trimming shortened V by 7 bases and J by 5 bases, and 5 bases separated the two germline ends. The CDR3 totals 11 residues. CDR1 MDHEN and CDR2 SYDVKM come from the germline V gene. The CDR3 DNA reads TGTGCCAGCATTGAGAATGAAAAACTGTTTTTT. Amino acid sequence: CASIENEKLFF.

The rearrangement links TRBV3-1 to TRBJ1-1; no clear D gene. CDR3 length: 13 residues. Germline CDR1 is LGHDT and CDR2 is YNNKEL (reference sequence). Trimming shortened V by 1 base and J by 11 bases, and 14 bases separated the two germline ends. The CDR3 sequence is CASSQGQRDMAFF. The CDR3 DNA is TGTGCCAGCAGCCAAGGTCAGAGAGACATGGCTTTCTTT.

The chain employs TRBV20-1 and TRBJ2-7; the match to TRBD1 covers 7 bases. Germline loops: CDR1 DFQATT, CDR2 SNEGSKA (reference sequence). This CDR3 spans 11 amino acids. V lost 3 bases to trimming and J lost 4 bases; unmatched junction nucleotides: 0. The CDR3 here is CSASRGYEQYF. The CDR3 DNA sequence: TGCAGTGCTAGCAGGGGGTACGAGCAGTACTTC.

The chain carries TRBV28 and TRBJ1-5; no reliable D call. The germline V gene has CDR1 MDHEN and CDR2 SYDVKM. The V and J ends lost 7 bases and 4 bases respectively, with 8 bases between them. CDR3 size: 12 residues. The CDR3 is CASTFMNQPQHF. The CDR3 DNA sequence: TGTGCCAGCACGTTTATGAATCAGCCCCAGCATTTT.

Only one count was recorded for this clonotype. DNA of the CDR3: TGTGCCAGCAGCTCTAGCGGGAACTACGAGCAGTACTTC. Its translation is CASSSSGNYEQYF. The chain carries TRBV11-3 and TRBJ2-7, with TRBD2 matching 9 bases. V trimming: 4 bases; J trimming: 3 bases; junction bases outside the gene matches: 1. CDR3 length: 13 residues. The germline gives CDR1 SGHNT, CDR2 YENEEA.

The gene calls are TRBV9 and TRBJ1-2, with D unclear. The length of the CDR3 is 13 residues. V was clipped by 0 bases and J by 3 bases, with 6 bases between them. CDR1 is SGDLS, CDR2 YYNGEE, per germline. In DNA, the CDR3 is TGTGCCAGCAGCGTAGCGCCCGACTATGGCTACACCTTC. Protein product: CASSVAPDYGYTF. Combining the CDR3 with reference TRBV9 and TRBJ1-2 gives the whole variable domain DSGVTQTPKHLITATGQRVTLRCSPRSGDLSVYWYQQSLDQGLQFLIQYYNGEERAKGNILERFSAQQFPDLHSELNLSSLELGDSALYFCASSVAPDYGYTFGSGTRLTVV.